This T cell receptor (beta chain) was obtained from a study of blood T cell repertoires in COVID-19. Generated by immunoSEQ multiplex PCR, the TCRdb table keeps only in-frame clones and is missing some. This sample carries 50,000 to 80,000 clones, roughly 78% of them seen once, and the ten largest clones take 12% to 15%. Between the trimmed V and J ends, which lost 2 bases and 6 bases, there was a span of 8 bases. CDR3 length: 12 residues. The germline V gene has CDR1 MNHEY and CDR2 SVGAGI. The genes are TRBV6-5 and TRBJ2-7; TRBD1 is a possible D gene (6 bases). Material: peripheral blood. The clonotype originates from a man in his 60s with COVID-19, enrolled during active disease. The CDR3 sequence: CASSYGGSEQYF. DNA of the CDR3: TGTGCCAGCAGTTACGGGGGCAGCGAGCAGTACTTC.